This TCR beta chain was sequenced during a study of T cells after yellow fever vaccination (dated by TCRdb to between 2018 and 2021). Background for the entire study: The SMART-Seq v4 Ultra Low Input RNA kit was used to prepare libraries from fractions with low cell numbers. To follow T-cell clones before and after primary and booster YFV17D yellow fever vaccination, bulk TCR alpha and beta repertoires were sequenced over time. Blood samples were taken at several timepoints before and after primary and secondary immunization, and bulk PBMC replicates and cell subsets were isolated. Two healthy male donors, one aged 18 to 29 and one aged 30 to 39 years, were included in the cohort.

TCR cDNA was synthesized by 5'RACE template switching, through which a universal primer site and unique molecular identifiers were introduced. Priming of cDNA synthesis was performed from both the TCR alpha and TCR beta constant segments. Library amplification used two PCR steps, and the second PCR step added sample barcodes and sequencing adapters. Sequencing of libraries was done on Illumina HiSeq 2500 (2x100 bp) or NovaSeq (2x150 bp). Processing in the source paper ran as follows. MIGEC handled demultiplexing of reads and collapsing into UMI consensus sequences, while MiXCR performed V(D)J alignment. Vaccine-responding clonotypes were defined with edgeR using replicate PBMC samples, requiring FDR below 0.01 and a log2 fold change above 5 up to day 15. Each bulk clonotype was labeled CD4 or CD8 based on which sequenced repertoire, CD4 or CD8, contained the clonotype at higher abundance. TCRdb took the public reads, trimmed them with fastp at Q25, ran MiXCR for clone calling and kept in-frame beta chains. Every distinct CDR3 protein forms one entry, paired with its most common genes and DNA. None of the V and J calls come from the authors' own analysis; TCRdb made them. This sample lists roughly 150,000 distinct CDR3 sequences; less than 9% were detected once. The ten largest clones capture roughly 2.5% of the sample.

Only a few counts were recorded for this clonotype. The target of this receptor is not known. Base qualities are not recorded, but no much larger clone differs from it by a single base. V sheds 0 bases and J sheds 0 bases, leaving 21 bases between their ends. The germline V gene encodes CDR1 KGHSH and CDR2 LQKENI. Measured from the cysteine to the phenylalanine, the CDR3 is 20 residues long. CDR3 DNA only is kept here, 60 bases in frame from base 1. Overall results and qualifications from the work: The secondary T-cell response was found to be weaker but faster than the primary response, with a peak reached on day 5 rather than on day 15. A small fraction of clonotypes showed up in both the CD4 and CD8 compartments, probably as a result of convergent recombination. Only a couple of donors were included in the study, so the extent to which the findings can be generalized is limited. Most clones expanded after primary vaccination (approximately 97% of CD4 and around 88% of CD8) were re-detected after the booster, suggesting that broad memory maintenance occurred. FACS-sorted repertoires could contain abundant contaminating clonotypes from the bulk population, so computational filtering was required.

The treatment or condition label for this specimen denotes: live attenuated yellow fever vaccine strain. PBMCs were isolated from peripheral blood using a standard Ficoll-Paque protocol. CD4 and CD8 T-cell fractions were isolated with Dynabeads CD4 and CD8 positive selection kits. TriZol was used to extract RNA from bulk PBMCs, from CD4 and CD8 fractions, and from dextramer-positive and dextramer-negative fractions. The chain joins TRBV18 to TRBJ2-1; TRBD2 might be the D gene, on 5 matching bases. The source is a man aged 18 to 35 who received the YFV17D yellow fever vaccine. The starting material was CD4+ T cells sorted from PBMCs, obtained 5 days after the first yellow fever vaccination. The DNA is as follows: TGTGCCAGCTCACCACCGATGTTTAGAGGGCTAGCCGTCTCCTACAATGAGCAGTTCTTC. This translates into CASSPPMFRGLAVSYNEQFF.